These 31 T cell receptor beta chains share one sample of origin, sequenced in a study of cytomegalovirus exposure and HLA in healthy donors. PCR involved 60 Vbeta and 13 Jbeta primers. Repertoires were generated with immunoSEQ multiplex PCR, while TCRdb's copy carries only in-frame clones and drops some. The profile covers roughly 120,000 clones, with around 9% appearing a single time and under 7% taken by the ten largest. The sample comprised PBMCs. These TCRs come from a man aged 40-49 years in good health and CMV-seronegative.

The chain combines TRBV2 with TRBJ1-2; D is ambiguous. Trimming stripped 3 bases from V and 5 bases from J, with 10 bases between. Per germline, CDR1 SNHLY and CDR2 FYNNEI. The CDR3 sequence is 13 residues long. The CDR3 here is CASSETSPYGYTF. In nucleotides, the CDR3 is TGTGCCAGCAGTGAGACTTCCCCTTATGGCTACACCTTC.

This clone turned up a few times. V and J are TRBV11-2 and TRBJ2-1; D is ambiguous. Germline V gene lookup returns CDR1 SGHAT and CDR2 FQNNGV. The V and J ends lost 1 base and 9 bases respectively, with 7 bases between them. CDR3 size: 12 residues. The DNA of the CDR3 is TGTGCCAGCAGCTTAGCGGCAGGTGAGCAGTTCTTC. Its protein is CASSLAAGEQFF.

Points on this clone: The junction departs from the called germline gene at one end, perhaps through a read error. The gene calls are TRBV14 and TRBJ1-5; D uncertain. Germline values: CDR1 SGHDN, CDR2 FVKESK. This CDR3 is 16 amino acids long. CDR3 sequence reads: CASSQGPPGSNQPQNF. The CDR3 DNA follows: TGTGCCAGCAGCCAAGGGCCCCCTGGGAGCAATCAGCCCCAGAATTTT.

The rearrangement links TRBV28 to TRBJ2-1; maybe TRBD2 (5 bases). Germline CDR1 reads MDHEN; CDR2 reads SYDVKM. V lost 3 bases, J lost 2 bases, and 14 bases lay in between. The CDR3 is 16 amino acids. The CDR3: CASSFRRRLPYNEQFF. CDR3 DNA sequence: TGTGCCAGCAGTTTTCGCCGGAGGCTACCCTACAATGAGCAGTTCTTC.

This chain uses TRBV6-5 with TRBJ1-6; D not certain. The germline V gene encodes CDR1 MNHEY and CDR2 SVGAGI. The V end lost 8 bases, the J end lost 9 bases, and 14 bases lay between the germline ends. CDR3 length equals 13 residues. The CDR3 sequence is CASARETGSPLHF. DNA of the CDR3: TGTGCCAGCGCGCGCGAAACCGGTTCACCCCTCCACTTT.

This clone was seen more than once but under ten times. This chain joins TRBV6-1 and TRBJ1-5, with D unresolved. V shed 3 bases and J shed 5 bases, with 11 bases lying between them. CDR3 length equals 14 residues. The germline V gene has CDR1 MNHNS and CDR2 SASEGT. CDR3 in DNA: TGTGCCAGCAGTGACGTTGGCACGTATCAGCCCCAGCATTTT. Translated: CASSDVGTYQPQHF.

Points on this clone: The same CDR3 also results from other DNA sequences found in this sample. The chain joins TRBV5-6 to TRBJ2-7; 7 bases agree with TRBD2. CDR1 is SGHDT, CDR2 YYEEEE, per germline. The junction had 7 bases not matched to a gene; V was cut back by 6 bases and J by 7 bases. The CDR3 totals 12 residues. This CDR3 is CASTAWGGEQYF. The DNA for the CDR3 is TGTGCCAGCACCGCTTGGGGGGGAGAGCAGTACTTC.

This clone turned up a few times. The chain's CDR3 is CASSTLAGEYEQYF. The CDR3 DNA is TGTGCCAGTAGTACACTAGCGGGGGAGTACGAGCAGTACTTC. The chain uses TRBV19 and TRBJ2-7, with 11 bases fitting TRBD2. The germline V gene has CDR1 LNHDA and CDR2 SQIVND (reference sequence). CDR3 length: 14 residues. The V and J ends lost 4 bases and 4 bases, in that order; junction bases with no gene match: 3. Combining the CDR3 with reference TRBV19 and TRBJ2-7 gives the whole variable domain DGGITQSPKYLFRKEGQNVTLSCEQNLNHDAMYWYRQDPGQGLRLIYYSQIVNDFQKGDIAEGYSVSREKKESFPLTVTSAQKNPTAFYLCASSTLAGEYEQYFGPGTRLTVT.

This clone was detected only a few times. The chain recombines TRBV2 with TRBJ2-2, with 8 bases aligning to TRBD2. J was trimmed by 1 base and V by 3 bases; bases with no gene match: 1. CDR3 length equals 15 residues. In germline, CDR1 is SNHLY, CDR2 FYNNEI. The CDR3 here is CASSDLAGNTGELFF. CDR3 sequence (DNA): TGTGCCAGCAGTGACCTAGCGGGGAACACCGGGGAGCTGTTTTTT.

This clone was counted between two and nine times. This chain links TRBV7-2 with TRBJ2-7, with TRBD2 matching over 8 bases. The CDR3 has 16 residues. Losses at the gene ends were 1 base for V and 0 bases for J; bases not matched to a gene: 5. Germline V gene lookup returns CDR1 SGHTA and CDR2 FQGNSA. CDR3 DNA sequence: TGTGCCAGCAGCTTAGGCCCAGCGGGGGTCTCCTACGAGCAGTACTTC. Protein sequence: CASSLGPAGVSYEQYF. Full variable domain (rest looked up from reference TRBV7-2 and TRBJ2-7): GAGVSQSPSNKVTEKGKDVELRCDPISGHTALYWYRQSLGQGLEFLIYFQGNSAPDKSGLPSDRFSAERTGGSVSTLTIQRTQQEDSAVYLCASSLGPAGVSYEQYFGPGTRLTVT.

This clone turned up a few times. The chain's CDR3 is CASSLEARGSGANVLTF. The DNA for the CDR3 is TGTGCCAGCAGCTTAGAGGCCAGGGGGTCTGGGGCCAACGTCCTGACTTTC. V usage is TRBV7-2 and J usage is TRBJ2-6; TRBD1 agrees at 7 bases. J lost 1 base, V lost 1 base, and 4 bases had no gene match. This CDR3 has 17 amino acids. Germline V CDR1 and CDR2: SGHTA, FQGNSA.

This rearrangement joins TRBV27 to TRBJ1-1, with 8 bases lining up with TRBD1. The J segment lost 5 bases and the V segment lost 5 bases, leaving 7 bases of the junction unmatched. This CDR3 is 14 amino acids long. Germline loops: CDR1 MNHEY, CDR2 SMNVEV (reference sequence). As DNA, the CDR3 is TGTGCCAGCAGTCCAGGACAGGGTTGGACTGAAGCTTTCTTT. Amino acid sequence: CASSPGQGWTEAFF.

This clone rates as medium-sized. The genes are TRBV28 and TRBJ1-1; D unresolved. CDR1 and CDR2 (germline): MDHEN, SYDVKM. This CDR3 is built from 11 residues. Trimming shortened V by 6 bases and J by 3 bases, and 5 bases separated the two germline ends. CDR3 region: CASRDYTEAFF. CDR3 bases: TGTGCCAGCAGGGACTACACTGAAGCTTTCTTT.

The chain couples TRBV9 to TRBJ2-5, with D perhaps TRBD2 (6 bases). Trimming took 0 bases from V and 5 from J, leaving 11 bases between them. This CDR3 has 14 amino acids. Germline CDR1 SGDLS, CDR2 YYNGEE. The CDR3 bases are TGTGCCAGCAGCGTAGGTGCAGGGAGGGAGACCCAGTACTTC. It is translated as CASSVGAGRETQYF.

V and J are TRBV4-1 and TRBJ1-2; a possible D gene is TRBD1 (5 bases). Germline-derived CDR1 and CDR2 are MGHRA and YSYEKL. V was shortened by 1 base and J by 7 bases, with 10 bases between the two germline ends. CDR3 length equals 13 residues. This CDR3 is CASSQVGTGGYTF. CDR3 in DNA: TGCGCCAGCAGCCAAGTAGGCACAGGTGGCTACACCTTC.

Only a few counts were recorded for this clone. This chain uses TRBV9 with TRBJ2-5; D is undetermined. Germline V gives CDR1 SGDLS, CDR2 YYNGEE. This CDR3 is built from 13 residues. V gave up 1 base and J gave up 7 bases, with 11 bases separating them. The CDR3 sequence: CASSVKYFGTQYF. CDR3 nucleotides: TGTGCCAGCAGCGTAAAATATTTCGGGACCCAGTACTTC.

This clone has a handful of counts. The J gene is TRBJ1-2, the V gene TRBV2, with TRBD1 matching over 11 bases. This CDR3 has 15 amino acids. Trimming took 2 bases from V and 3 from J; bases not matched to a gene: 2. CDR1 is SNHLY and CDR2 is FYNNEI in the germline V gene. CDR3 sequence reads: CASSELGQGDYGYTF. DNA for the CDR3: TGTGCCAGCAGTGAACTGGGACAGGGGGACTATGGCTACACCTTC.

This clone was seen only a few times. The J gene is TRBJ1-6, the V gene TRBV27; 9 nucleotides align to TRBD1. Germline assignment: CDR1 MNHEY and CDR2 SMNVEV (reference sequence). The CDR3 loop spans 14 amino acids. With 2 bases clipped from V and 9 bases from J, the junction kept 2 bases outside the gene matches. The CDR3 DNA reads TGTGCCAGCAGTTTAACAGGGGGCATTTCACCCCTCCACTTT. Residues: CASSLTGGISPLHF.

This chain connects TRBV9 to TRBJ2-1, with a possible D match to TRBD2 (6 bases). The CDR3 contains 16 residues. V was cut by 3 bases and J by 0 bases, with 13 bases left in between. Per the germline V gene, CDR1 is SGDLS and CDR2 is YYNGEE. CDR3 DNA: TGTGCCAGCAGCGCCGAGACGGGGGACTCCTACAATGAGCAGTTCTTC. Protein: CASSAETGDSYNEQFF.

Only a few counts were recorded for this clone. The chain joins TRBV2 to TRBJ2-5; 9 bases are shared with TRBD1. This CDR3 is 13 amino acids long. The trim removed 9 bases at V and 2 bases at J, leaving 4 bases unmatched. CDR1 is SNHLY and CDR2 is FYNNEI in the germline V gene. CDR3 region: CARAGTGQETQYF. The CDR3 coding sequence is TGTGCCAGGGCCGGGACAGGGCAAGAGACCCAGTACTTC.

This clone was counted only a few times. V and J are TRBV27 and TRBJ1-1; no clear D. Per the germline V gene, CDR1 is MNHEY and CDR2 is SMNVEV (reference sequence). V was cut by 6 bases and J by 0 bases, with 14 bases left in between. This CDR3 comprises 15 residues. The CDR3 sequence is CASSPRGPMNTEAFF. CDR3 sequence (DNA): TGTGCCAGCAGCCCCCGCGGCCCCATGAACACTGAAGCTTTCTTT.

This clone was found a few times. This chain links TRBV7-9 with TRBJ1-3, with D perhaps matching TRBD1 (5 bases). The CDR3 contains 16 residues. CDR1 is SEHNR, CDR2 FQNEAQ, per germline (reference sequence). Trimming took 5 bases from V and 0 from J, leaving 14 bases between them. Here the CDR3 reads CASSGTVTFSGNTIYF. The CDR3 DNA reads as TGTGCCAGCAGCGGGACTGTTACGTTCTCTGGAAACACCATATATTTT.

This chain uses TRBV6-1 with TRBJ1-4; 11 nucleotides align to TRBD1. V was pared by 7 bases and J by 6 bases, with 4 bases of the junction left unmatched. Per the germline V gene, CDR1 is MNHNS and CDR2 is SASEGT. This CDR3 contains 14 residues. CDR3 amino acids: CASTRDRGDEKLFF. The CDR3 DNA reads TGTGCCAGCACCCGGGACAGGGGGGATGAAAAACTGTTTTTT.

This clone was seen a handful of times. The rearrangement joins TRBV27 to TRBJ2-2; D is possibly TRBD2 (6 bases). The CDR3 totals 17 residues. Trimming took off 0 bases at V and 7 bases at J, with 18 bases between the two ends. Germline values: CDR1 MNHEY, CDR2 SMNVEV (reference sequence). CDR3 residues: CASSLSRGGAGGGELFF. The CDR3 DNA reads TGTGCCAGCAGTTTATCCCGGGGCGGGGCGGGTGGCGGGGAGCTGTTTTTT.

V usage is TRBV18 and J usage is TRBJ2-5, with 8 bases matching TRBD1. The V and J ends lost 3 bases and 4 bases, in that order; junction bases with no gene match: 1. The CDR3 extends over 13 amino acids. Germline V CDR1 and CDR2: KGHSH, LQKENI. The CDR3 protein is CASSPGQGETQYF. CDR3 DNA: TGTGCCAGCTCACCTGGACAGGGAGAGACCCAGTACTTC. The entire variable domain, with the rest obtained from reference TRBV18 and TRBJ2-5, is as follows: NAGVMQNPRHLVRRRGQEARLRCSPMKGHSHVYWYRQLPEEGLKFMVYLQKENIIDESGMPKERFSAEFPKEGPSILRIQQVVRGDSAAYFCASSPGQGETQYFGPGTRLLVL.

This clone was counted a few times. The chain employs TRBV10-3 and TRBJ1-3, with 7 bases matching TRBD1. Germline V CDR1 and CDR2: ENHRY, SYGVKD. Germline trimming cut 11 bases from V and 0 bases from J; bases unmatched to any gene: 13. This CDR3 is 16 amino acids long. The CDR3 DNA reads as TGTGCCGCAGGGAGGACAGGCCACAGCTCTGGAAACACCATATATTTT. The encoded protein is CAAGRTGHSSGNTIYF.

The chain employs TRBV7-9 and TRBJ1-2; the match to TRBD1 covers 7 bases. CDR1 is SEHNR, CDR2 FQNEAQ, per germline (reference sequence). The trim removed 3 bases at V and 7 bases at J, leaving 2 bases unmatched. This CDR3 is 12 amino acids long. CDR3 in amino acids: CASSFDRAGYTF. The CDR3 DNA reads as TGTGCCAGCAGCTTCGACAGGGCTGGCTACACCTTC.

A few counts support this clone. The V call is TRBV9, the J call TRBJ2-5, with TRBD2 identical over 16 bases. The germline gives CDR1 SGDLS, CDR2 YYNGEE. The CDR3 length is 17 residues. The V segment lost 4 bases and the J segment 4 bases; nucleotides outside the gene matches: 7. CDR3 protein: CASSPGLAGGLTETQYF. In nucleotides, the CDR3 is TGTGCCAGCAGCCCGGGACTAGCGGGGGGGCTTACAGAGACCCAGTACTTC.

The CDR3 protein is CASSGQVDTQYF. CDR3 bases: TGCGCCAGCAGTGGGCAGGTAGATACGCAGTATTTT. The V call is TRBV5-1, the J call TRBJ2-3; D unresolved. This CDR3 has 12 residues. The germline V gene encodes CDR1 SGHRS and CDR2 YFSETQ. Trimming shortened V by 5 bases and J by 5 bases, and 9 bases separated the two germline ends.

This clone was counted at least ten times. The chain employs TRBV6-1 and TRBJ2-7; the D is unclear. Germline assignment: CDR1 MNHNS and CDR2 SASEGT. Between the trimmed V and J ends, which lost 2 bases and 7 bases, there was a span of 6 bases. This CDR3 contains 11 residues. The CDR3: CASSEFGEQYF. DNA of the CDR3: TGTGCCAGCAGTGAATTCGGGGAGCAGTACTTC.

This chain connects TRBV9 to TRBJ2-1; the match to TRBD2 covers 7 bases. The CDR3 runs 15 residues. V trimming: 0 bases; J trimming: 4 bases; junction bases outside the gene matches: 4. CDR1 SGDLS and CDR2 YYNGEE come from the germline V gene. CDR3: CASSVVGGEYNEQFF. CDR3 DNA: TGTGCCAGCAGCGTAGTTGGGGGGGAGTACAATGAGCAGTTCTTC. Full variable domain (rest looked up from reference TRBV9 and TRBJ2-1): DSGVTQTPKHLITATGQRVTLRCSPRSGDLSVYWYQQSLDQGLQFLIQYYNGEERAKGNILERFSAQQFPDLHSELNLSSLELGDSALYFCASSVVGGEYNEQFFGPGTRLTVL.